This passage covers 12 T cell receptor beta chains from one sample sequenced in a study of response to subunit inactivated influenza vaccine (dated by TCRdb to 2017 to 2018). The protocol used for the library was RT-PCR. Sequencer: Illumina HiSeq 2500. In-frame beta chains were kept once TCRdb had trimmed the public reads at Q25 with fastp and called clones with MiXCR. Every CDR3 protein is listed once, alongside the most common genes and DNA of its rows. The sample table shows over 650,000 distinct CDR3 sequences, and approximately 18% are seen once. The ten top clones hold 11% of the sample. Sequenced here: PBMCs from blood, sampled about 5 days after vaccination. The origin of the receptors is a man aged 45-65 years who received an inactivated influenza vaccine. Donor details come from another sample of the same person, matched by shared clones.

This clonotype appeared a few times. The chain joins TRBV5-1 to TRBJ1-2, with D unresolved. CDR3 length: 14 residues. The germline V gene has CDR1 SGHRS and CDR2 YFSETQ. V lost 2 bases to trimming and J lost 6 bases, with 14 bases between them. The CDR3 nucleotides read TGCGCCAGCAGCTTTGGGAATTTAGCTGATGGCTACACCTTC. Amino acids: CASSFGNLADGYTF.

The chain uses TRBV15 and TRBJ2-2; D might be TRBD1 (6 bases). CDR3 size: 13 residues. Per the germline V gene, CDR1 is LNHNV and CDR2 is YYDKDF (reference sequence). Between the trimmed V and J ends, which lost 3 bases and 6 bases, there was a span of 8 bases. The CDR3 loop is CATSRSGAGELFF. CDR3 in DNA: TGTGCCACCAGCAGGTCAGGGGCCGGGGAGCTGTTTTTT.

The gene calls are TRBV20-1 and TRBJ1-4; D call uncertain. The germline V gene encodes CDR1 DFQATT and CDR2 SNEGSKA (reference sequence). Trimming pared 3 bases from V and 5 bases from J, leaving 13 bases between. CDR3 length: 14 amino acids. CDR3: CSASSGSVNEKLFF. The CDR3 DNA reads TGCAGTGCTAGTTCGGGTAGCGTCAATGAAAAACTGTTTTTT.

The table lists this clonotype with many counts. V gene TRBV29-1 combines with J gene TRBJ2-1, with D unclear. Germline V gene sequence: CDR1 SQVTM, CDR2 ANQGSEA. The CDR3 extends over 16 amino acids. The V end lost 0 bases, the J end lost 8 bases, and 20 bases lay between the germline ends. Here the CDR3 reads CSVEDLEGWATHEQFF. The CDR3 DNA sequence: TGCAGCGTTGAAGATCTTGAAGGGTGGGCTACCCATGAGCAGTTCTTC.

The sample holds a few counts of this clonotype. This sequence joins TRBV5-1 and TRBJ1-6; no reliable D call. The CDR3 totals 16 residues. V lost 0 bases, J lost 6 bases, and 13 bases lay in between. CDR1 is SGHRS, CDR2 YFSETQ, per germline. The CDR3, as DNA: TGCGCCAGCAGCTTGGTTCCGTCCCAGCTTAATTCACCCCTCCACTTT. Amino acids: CASSLVPSQLNSPLHF.

This clonotype has a handful of counts. This rearrangement joins TRBV20-1 to TRBJ2-7; the D is unclear. The CDR3 consists of 12 residues. Looked up from germline, CDR1 is DFQATT and CDR2 is SNEGSKA (reference sequence). V was cut by 2 bases and J by 7 bases, with 12 bases left in between. CDR3 amino acids: CSARLDRAEQYF. Written as DNA, the CDR3 is TGCAGTGCTAGATTGGACCGAGCTGAGCAGTACTTC.

This clonotype was seen more than once but under ten times. The chain joins TRBV5-6 to TRBJ2-7, with a possible D match to TRBD1 (5 bases). The germline gives CDR1 SGHDT, CDR2 YYEEEE. V shed 4 bases and J shed 3 bases, with 17 bases lying between them. This CDR3 has 15 amino acids. Written as DNA, the CDR3 is TGTGCCAGCAGCGGGGTAAGCAGGGTCAGCTACGAGCAGTACTTC. It translates to CASSGVSRVSYEQYF.

The chain combines TRBV12-3 or TRBV12-4 with TRBJ2-1; D gene ambiguous. The CDR3 totals 12 residues. The V and J ends lost 1 base and 8 bases respectively, with 6 bases between them. As DNA, the CDR3 is TGTGCCAGCAGTTTAGTCGTCGATGAGCAGTTCTTC. It is translated as CASSLVVDEQFF.

The V call is TRBV2, the J call TRBJ2-7, with 10 bases lining up with TRBD2. CDR3 length: 21 residues. Trimming took 0 bases from V and 0 from J; bases not matched to a gene: 17. From germline, CDR1 is SNHLY and CDR2 FYNNEI. The CDR3 DNA sequence: TGTGCCAGCAGTGAAGCGATGTTCGGGTGGCTAGCGGGGGTGAGCTCCTACGAGCAGTACTTC. Translating gives CASSEAMFGWLAGVSSYEQYF.

This clonotype was seen many times. The chain employs TRBV29-1 and TRBJ2-3; 8 bases are a match to TRBD2. The CDR3 totals 13 residues. CDR1 is SQVTM and CDR2 is ANQGSEA in the germline V gene. The V gene end was trimmed by 5 bases and the J gene end by 8 bases; junction bases not matched to a gene: 9. DNA of the CDR3: TGCAGCGTTTCCGGGGGGGAAGTGGGTACGCAGTATTTT. It specifies CSVSGGEVGTQYF.

The genes are TRBV20-1 and TRBJ2-7; a possible D gene is TRBD2 (5 bases). V shed 5 bases and J shed 5 bases, with 16 bases lying between them. CDR3 size: 13 residues. Germline CDR1 and CDR2: DFQATT and SNEGSKA (reference sequence). CDR3 in DNA: TGCAGTGCTCCCCGCGGGCCGAGGGACGAGCAGTACTTC. This gives the protein CSAPRGPRDEQYF.

The rearrangement links TRBV7-9 to TRBJ2-7, with TRBD1 matching 7 bases. After removal of 5 bases from V and 3 bases from J, the junction contained 4 bases not matched to a gene. The CDR3 consists of 13 residues. CDR1 and CDR2 (germline): SEHNR, FQNEAQ (reference sequence). The DNA of the CDR3 is TGTGCCAGCAGCGGGCGGACAGGCTACGAGCAGTACTTC. Amino acids: CASSGRTGYEQYF.